This note documents a single T cell receptor (beta chain) sequence. The antigen is not known. The record originates from a study of CD8 T cells in Susac syndrome. Findings and caveats of the study: It was acknowledged by the study that relatively few individuals were included in its TCR sequencing and HLA analysis.

Roughly 0.5 to 1 ug RNA was reverse transcribed with random hexamers. An immunoSEQ multiplex PCR generated amplified TCR beta CDR3 products spanning 54 Vbeta and 13 Jbeta. TCRdb re-derived calls from the immunoSEQ multiplex PCR reads in MiXCR, one entry per CDR3 protein. The sample contains about 300,000 distinct CDR3 sequences, approximately 85% of which appear only once. The CDR3 covers 14 residues. The ends were cut back, 2 bases at V and 5 bases at J, with 11 bases in the middle. TCR beta was sequenced from blood CD8+ and CD4+ T cells. Control patients had untreated stable or active relapsing-remitting multiple sclerosis by revised McDonald criteria.

The rearrangement links TRBV12-3 or TRBV12-4 to TRBJ2-3; a weak D match, TRBD2 (5 bases). Sequencing input: CD8+ T cells from PBMCs. This clonotype was sampled from a human donor with multiple sclerosis. Here the CDR3 reads CASSLTEGRDTQYF. CDR3 sequence (DNA): TGTGCCAGCAGTTTAACCGAGGGCCGAGATACGCAGTATTTT.